This T cell receptor (beta chain) was identified in a study of response to subunit inactivated influenza vaccine. This clonotype was observed a handful of times. The antigen remains unidentified. Study-level points and caveats: Authors suggested few new T cells are recruited by each seasonal influenza vaccination.

TCRdb reanalysed the RT-PCR reads using MiXCR and keeps one entry per CDR3 protein. The table lists 550,000 to 650,000 distinct CDR3 sequences, 12% of them singletons, with 10% in the top ten. The CDR3 is 14 amino acids. Germline CDR1 reads SGHDT; CDR2 reads YYEEEE. Trimming pared 5 bases from V and 3 bases from J, leaving 14 bases between. The rearrangement uses TRBV5-6 and TRBJ1-1; D is ambiguous. The origin of this receptor is a man aged 50 to 59 who received an inactivated influenza vaccine. Sequencing was performed on PBMCs from blood, taken on the day of vaccination. Here the CDR3 DNA reads TGTGCCAGCAGTTCCGGAAGGGCGGACACTGAAGCTTTCTTT. It codes for CASSSGRADTEAFF.